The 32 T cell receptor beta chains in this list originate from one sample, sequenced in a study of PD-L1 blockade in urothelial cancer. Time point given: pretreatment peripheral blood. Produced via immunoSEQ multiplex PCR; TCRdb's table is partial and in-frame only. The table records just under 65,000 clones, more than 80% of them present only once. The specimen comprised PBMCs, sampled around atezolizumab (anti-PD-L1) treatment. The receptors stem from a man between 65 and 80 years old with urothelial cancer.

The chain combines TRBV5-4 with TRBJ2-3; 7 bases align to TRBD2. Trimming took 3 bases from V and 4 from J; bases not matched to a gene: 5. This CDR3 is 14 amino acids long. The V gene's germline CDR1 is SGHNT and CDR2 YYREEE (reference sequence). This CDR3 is CASSYLAGADTQYF. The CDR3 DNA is TGTGCCAGCAGCTACCTTGCGGGAGCAGATACGCAGTATTTT.

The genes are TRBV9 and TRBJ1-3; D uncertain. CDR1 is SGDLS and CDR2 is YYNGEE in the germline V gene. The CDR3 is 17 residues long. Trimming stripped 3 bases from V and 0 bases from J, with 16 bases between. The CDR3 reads CASSGEKQDFSGNTIYF. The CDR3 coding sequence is TGTGCCAGCAGCGGTGAGAAGCAAGACTTCTCTGGAAACACCATATATTTT.

The DNA of the CDR3 is TGTGCCAGCAGTTACGGACAGGGGAGCTATGGCTACACCTTC. Amino acids: CASSYGQGSYGYTF. The V call is TRBV6-5, the J call TRBJ1-2; the match to TRBD1 covers 9 bases. The junction had 2 bases not matched to a gene; V was cut back by 2 bases and J by 4 bases. The CDR3 contains 14 residues. CDR1 MNHEY and CDR2 SVGAGI come from the germline V gene.

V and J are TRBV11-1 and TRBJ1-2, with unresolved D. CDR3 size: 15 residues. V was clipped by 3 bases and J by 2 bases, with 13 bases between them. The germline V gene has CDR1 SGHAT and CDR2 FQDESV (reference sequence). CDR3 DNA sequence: TGTGCCAGCAGCTTTTCCATCAAGGAGAACTATGGCTACACCTTC. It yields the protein CASSFSIKENYGYTF.

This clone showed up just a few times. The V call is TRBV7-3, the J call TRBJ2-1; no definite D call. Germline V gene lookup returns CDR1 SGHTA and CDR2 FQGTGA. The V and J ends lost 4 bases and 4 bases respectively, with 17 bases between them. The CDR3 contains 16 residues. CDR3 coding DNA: TGTGCCAGCAGCTCACGCCAAGACGGAGATTACAATGAGCAGTTCTTC. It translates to CASSSRQDGDYNEQFF.

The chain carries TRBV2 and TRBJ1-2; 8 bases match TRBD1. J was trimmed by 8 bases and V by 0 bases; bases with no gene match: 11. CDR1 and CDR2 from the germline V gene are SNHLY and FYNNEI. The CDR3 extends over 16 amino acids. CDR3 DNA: TGTGCCAGCAGTGAAGCGCTTCGGGACAGGTCGGAGGGCTACACCTTC. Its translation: CASSEALRDRSEGYTF.

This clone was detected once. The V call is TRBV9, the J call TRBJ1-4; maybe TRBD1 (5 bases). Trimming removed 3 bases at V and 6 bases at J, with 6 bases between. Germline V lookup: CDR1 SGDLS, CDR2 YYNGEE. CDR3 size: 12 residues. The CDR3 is CASSETDEKLFF. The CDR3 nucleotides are TGTGCCAGCAGCGAGACAGATGAAAAACTGTTTTTT.

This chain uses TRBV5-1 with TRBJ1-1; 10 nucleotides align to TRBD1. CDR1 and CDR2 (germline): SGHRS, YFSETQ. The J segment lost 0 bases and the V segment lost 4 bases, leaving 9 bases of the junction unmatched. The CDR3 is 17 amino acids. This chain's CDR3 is CASSPGTGASLNTEAFF. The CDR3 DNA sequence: TGCGCCAGCAGCCCAGGGACAGGGGCGAGCTTGAACACTGAAGCTTTCTTT. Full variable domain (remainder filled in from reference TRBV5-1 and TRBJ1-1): KAGVTQTPRYLIKTRGQQVTLSCSPISGHRSVSWYQQTPGQGLQFLFEYFSETQRNKGNFPGRFSGRQFSNSRSEMNVSTLELGDSALYLCASSPGTGASLNTEAFFGQGTRLTVV.

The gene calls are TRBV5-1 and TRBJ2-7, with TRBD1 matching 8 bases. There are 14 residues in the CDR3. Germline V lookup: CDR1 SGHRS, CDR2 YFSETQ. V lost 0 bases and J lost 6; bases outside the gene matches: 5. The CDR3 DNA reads TGCGCCAGCAGCTTGGTGCAGGGGGCCAGCGAGCAGTACTTC. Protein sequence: CASSLVQGASEQYF. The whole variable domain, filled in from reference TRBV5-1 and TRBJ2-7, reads KAGVTQTPRYLIKTRGQQVTLSCSPISGHRSVSWYQQTPGQGLQFLFEYFSETQRNKGNFPGRFSGRQFSNSRSEMNVSTLELGDSALYLCASSLVQGASEQYFGPGTRLTVT.

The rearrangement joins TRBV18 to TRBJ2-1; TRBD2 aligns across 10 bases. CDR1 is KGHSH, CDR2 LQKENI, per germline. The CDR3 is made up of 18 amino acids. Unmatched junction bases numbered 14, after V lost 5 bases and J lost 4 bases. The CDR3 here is CASSTGGTSEIDYNEQFF. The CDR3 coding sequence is TGTGCCAGCTCAACGGGCGGGACTAGCGAGATCGATTACAATGAGCAGTTCTTC.

The CDR3 sequence: CASSDRRGQITQYF. In DNA, the CDR3 is TGTGCCAGCAGCGATCGGAGGGGGCAGATTACGCAGTATTTT. The chain couples TRBV7-2 to TRBJ2-3; perhaps TRBD1 as D (7 bases). V lost 5 bases to trimming and J lost 8 bases, with 17 bases between them. CDR3 length equals 14 residues. Germline loops: CDR1 SGHTA, CDR2 FQGNSA.

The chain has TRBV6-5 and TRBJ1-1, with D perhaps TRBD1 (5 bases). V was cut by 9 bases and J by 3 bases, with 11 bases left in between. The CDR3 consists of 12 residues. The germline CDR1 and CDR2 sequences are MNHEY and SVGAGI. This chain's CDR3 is CASRTGDTEAFF. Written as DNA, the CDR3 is TGTGCCAGTCGGACGGGGGACACTGAAGCTTTCTTT.

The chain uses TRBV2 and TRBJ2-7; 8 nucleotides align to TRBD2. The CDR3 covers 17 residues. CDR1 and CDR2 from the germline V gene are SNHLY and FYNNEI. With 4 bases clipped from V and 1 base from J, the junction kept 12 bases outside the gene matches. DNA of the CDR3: TGTGCCAGCAGTGGGGAGGGGGGGCTAGCGGGTTCCTACGAGCAGTACTTC. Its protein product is CASSGEGGLAGSYEQYF.

CDR3 nucleotides: TGTGCCAGCCGCAGCGACGGTTACAGGGATCAGACCCAGTACTTC. It is translated as CASRSDGYRDQTQYF. The genes are TRBV2 and TRBJ2-5, with D perhaps TRBD1 (6 bases). Trimming took 8 bases from V and 6 from J, leaving 22 bases between them. Germline V gene sequence: CDR1 SNHLY, CDR2 FYNNEI. CDR3 length: 15 residues.

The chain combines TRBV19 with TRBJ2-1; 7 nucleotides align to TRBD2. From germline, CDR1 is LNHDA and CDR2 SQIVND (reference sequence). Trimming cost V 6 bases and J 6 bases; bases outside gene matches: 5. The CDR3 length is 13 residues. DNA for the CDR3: TGTGCCAGTAGGGACGGACTAGGCAATGAGCAGTTCTTC. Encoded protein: CASRDGLGNEQFF. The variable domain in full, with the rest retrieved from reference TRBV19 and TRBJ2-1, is DGGITQSPKYLFRKEGQNVTLSCEQNLNHDAMYWYRQDPGQGLRLIYYSQIVNDFQKGDIAEGYSVSREKKESFPLTVTSAQKNPTAFYLCASRDGLGNEQFFGPGTRLTVL.

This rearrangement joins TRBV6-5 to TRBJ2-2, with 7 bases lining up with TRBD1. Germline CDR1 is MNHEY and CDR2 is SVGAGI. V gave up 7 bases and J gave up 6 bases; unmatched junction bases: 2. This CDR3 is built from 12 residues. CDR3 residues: CASTTGAGELFF. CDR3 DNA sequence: TGTGCCAGCACCACAGGGGCCGGGGAGCTGTTTTTT.

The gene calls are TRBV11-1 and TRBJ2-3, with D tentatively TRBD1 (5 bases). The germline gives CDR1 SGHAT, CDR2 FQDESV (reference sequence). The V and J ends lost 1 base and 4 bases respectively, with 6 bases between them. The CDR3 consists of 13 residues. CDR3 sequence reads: CASSLEGADTQYF. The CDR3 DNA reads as TGTGCCAGCAGCTTAGAAGGGGCAGATACGCAGTATTTT.

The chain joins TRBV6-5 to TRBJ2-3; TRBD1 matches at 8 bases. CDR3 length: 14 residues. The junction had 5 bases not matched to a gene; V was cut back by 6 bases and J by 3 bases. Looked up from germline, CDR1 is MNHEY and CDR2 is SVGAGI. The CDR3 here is CASRTTGGTDTQYF. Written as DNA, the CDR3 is TGTGCCAGCAGGACCACAGGGGGTACAGATACGCAGTATTTT.

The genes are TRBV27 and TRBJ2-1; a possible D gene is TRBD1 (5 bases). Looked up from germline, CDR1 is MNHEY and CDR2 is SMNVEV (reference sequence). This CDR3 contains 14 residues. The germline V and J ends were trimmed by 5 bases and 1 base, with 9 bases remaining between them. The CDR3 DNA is TGTGCCAGCAGTCTCAGGGTATCCTACAATGAGCAGTTCTTC. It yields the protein CASSLRVSYNEQFF.

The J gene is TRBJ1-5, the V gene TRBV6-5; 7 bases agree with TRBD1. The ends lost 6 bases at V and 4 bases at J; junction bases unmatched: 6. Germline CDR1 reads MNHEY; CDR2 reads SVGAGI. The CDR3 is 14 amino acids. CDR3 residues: CASRQGQVNQPQHF. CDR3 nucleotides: TGTGCCAGCAGACAAGGACAGGTAAATCAGCCCCAGCATTTT.

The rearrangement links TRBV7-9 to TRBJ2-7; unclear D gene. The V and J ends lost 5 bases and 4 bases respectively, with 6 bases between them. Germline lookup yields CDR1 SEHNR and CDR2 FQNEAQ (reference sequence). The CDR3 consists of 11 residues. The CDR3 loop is CASSRAYEQYF. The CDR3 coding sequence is TGTGCCAGCAGCCGCGCGTACGAGCAGTACTTC.

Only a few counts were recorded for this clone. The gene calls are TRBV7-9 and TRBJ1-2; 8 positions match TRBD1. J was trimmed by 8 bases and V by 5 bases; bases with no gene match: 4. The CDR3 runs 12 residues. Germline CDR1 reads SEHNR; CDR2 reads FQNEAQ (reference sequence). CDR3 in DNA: TGTGCCAGCAGCACGGACAGGGACGGCTACACCTTC. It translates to CASSTDRDGYTF.

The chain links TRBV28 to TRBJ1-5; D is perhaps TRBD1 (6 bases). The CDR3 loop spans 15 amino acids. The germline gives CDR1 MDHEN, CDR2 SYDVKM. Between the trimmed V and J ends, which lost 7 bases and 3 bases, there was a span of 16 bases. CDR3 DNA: TGTGCCAGCACACTTGCCGGGGGGCCCAATCAGCCCCAGCATTTT. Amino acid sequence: CASTLAGGPNQPQHF.

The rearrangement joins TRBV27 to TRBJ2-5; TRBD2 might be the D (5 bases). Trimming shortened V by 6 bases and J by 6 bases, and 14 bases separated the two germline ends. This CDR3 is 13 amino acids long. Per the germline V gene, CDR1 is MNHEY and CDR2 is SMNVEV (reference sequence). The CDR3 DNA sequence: TGTGCCAGCAGCACCTGGGAGAGCAAGACCCAGTACTTC. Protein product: CASSTWESKTQYF.

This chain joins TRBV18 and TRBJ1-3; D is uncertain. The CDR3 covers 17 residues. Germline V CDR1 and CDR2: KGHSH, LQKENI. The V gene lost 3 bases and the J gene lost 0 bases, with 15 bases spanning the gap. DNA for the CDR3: TGTGCCAGCTCACCTAACTTACCGGGAGCCTCTGGAAACACCATATATTTT. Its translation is CASSPNLPGASGNTIYF.

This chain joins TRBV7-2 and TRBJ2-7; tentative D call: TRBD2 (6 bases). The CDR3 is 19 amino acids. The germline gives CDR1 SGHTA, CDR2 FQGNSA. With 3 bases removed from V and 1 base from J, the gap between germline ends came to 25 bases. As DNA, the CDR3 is TGTGCCAGCAGCTTGAGTCCCTCAGCTACTAGCTTCCGTTCCTACGAGCAGTACTTC. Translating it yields CASSLSPSATSFRSYEQYF.

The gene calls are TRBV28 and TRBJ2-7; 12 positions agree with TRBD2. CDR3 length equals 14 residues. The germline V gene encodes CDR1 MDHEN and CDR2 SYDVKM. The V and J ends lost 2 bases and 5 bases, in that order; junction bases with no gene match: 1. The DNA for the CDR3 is TGTGCCAGCAGTTTACTAGCGGGAGGGGACGAGCAGTACTTC. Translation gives CASSLLAGGDEQYF.

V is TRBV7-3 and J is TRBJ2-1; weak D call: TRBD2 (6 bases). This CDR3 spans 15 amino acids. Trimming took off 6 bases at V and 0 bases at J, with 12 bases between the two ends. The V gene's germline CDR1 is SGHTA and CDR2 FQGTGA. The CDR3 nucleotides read TGTGCCAGCAGTTTAGCGGCTAGCTCCTACAATGAGCAGTTCTTC. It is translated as CASSLAASSYNEQFF.

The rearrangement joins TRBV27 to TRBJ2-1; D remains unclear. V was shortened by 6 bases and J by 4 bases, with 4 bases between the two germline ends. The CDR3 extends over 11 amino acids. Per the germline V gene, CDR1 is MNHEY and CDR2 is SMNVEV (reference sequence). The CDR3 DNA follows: TGTGCCAGCAGCGTTTACAATGAGCAGTTCTTC. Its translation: CASSVYNEQFF.

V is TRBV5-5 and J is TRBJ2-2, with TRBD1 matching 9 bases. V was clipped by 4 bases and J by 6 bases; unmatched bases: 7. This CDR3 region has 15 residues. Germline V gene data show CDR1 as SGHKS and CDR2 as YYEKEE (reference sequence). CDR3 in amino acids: CASSGGTGRAGELFF. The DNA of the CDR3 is TGTGCCAGCAGCGGCGGGACAGGGAGGGCCGGGGAGCTGTTTTTT.

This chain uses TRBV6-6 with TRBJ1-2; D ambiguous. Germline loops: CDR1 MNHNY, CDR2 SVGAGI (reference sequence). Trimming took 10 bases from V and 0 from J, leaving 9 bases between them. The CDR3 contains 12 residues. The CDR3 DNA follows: TGTGCCACCGCCCGAGCTAACTATGGCTACACCTTC. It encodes CATARANYGYTF.

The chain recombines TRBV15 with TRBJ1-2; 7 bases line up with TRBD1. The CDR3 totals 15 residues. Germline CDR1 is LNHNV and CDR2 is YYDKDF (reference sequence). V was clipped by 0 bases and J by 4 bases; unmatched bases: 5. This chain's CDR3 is CATSRDLGQAYGYTF. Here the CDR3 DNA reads TGTGCCACCAGCAGAGACTTAGGACAGGCCTATGGCTACACCTTC.